This TCR beta chain stems from a study of PD-1 blockade in classical Hodgkin lymphoma. Regarding the study as a whole: According to reports, newly diagnosed patients had lower baseline TCR diversity than healthy donors, and relapsed/refractory patients had lower baseline TCR diversity still. Patients starting nivolumab under 1 year after ASCT were excluded. With CD4+ cells, TCR diversity rose significantly by C4D1, but not with CD8+ cells. What caused the repertoire differences, perhaps disease activity or prior therapy, remains undefined.

In regard to this clone: The antigen is undetermined.

All the patients suffered relapse after autologous stem cell transplantation, and brentuximab vedotin exposure differed. TCRdb's copy holds only in-frame clones and misses some; the assay was immunoSEQ multiplex PCR. The sample lists 95,000 or so clones; roughly 84% were seen once. The input for sequencing was peripheral blood mononuclear cells (PBMCs), taken at baseline. This TCR came from a human donor with classical Hodgkin lymphoma.

The CDR3 DNA is TGTGCCAGCAGTTTTGCTCGGGACGCTACAATTAATGAGCAGTTCTTC. Encoded protein: CASSFARDATINEQFF. The rearrangement uses TRBV27 and TRBJ2-1; D may be TRBD1 or TRBD2 (5 bases each). V lost 3 bases, J lost 7 bases, and 19 bases lay in between. The CDR3 covers 16 residues. Looked up from germline, CDR1 is MNHEY and CDR2 is SMNVEV (reference sequence).